This is a list of T cell receptor beta chains from one sample in a study of blood T cell repertoires in COVID-19. Generated by immunoSEQ multiplex PCR, the TCRdb table keeps only in-frame clones and is missing some. The sample has fewer than 350,000 clones; around 85% are singletons. What was sequenced was PBMCs or T cells enriched from blood (not recorded which). The receptor source for this set is a woman in her thirties or forties who had recovered from COVID-19. Both conserved end residues are part of each CDR3. Fields, in order: clone size, J gene, V gene, D gene, CDR3 protein. The D gene is left open where the match is weak. Rows give clone size only sometimes, using once, few, many, or a class for an expanded clone.

clone_size: NA
j_call: TRBJ2-5
v_call: TRBV5-1
d_call: NA
cdr3_aa: CASSPPLAGETQYF

clone_size: NA
j_call: TRBJ1-2
v_call: TRBV7-3
d_call: NA
cdr3_aa: CASRAGRGTGYTF

clone_size: NA
j_call: TRBJ1-4
v_call: TRBV6-5
d_call: NA
cdr3_aa: CASSYGGATNEKLFF

clone_size: NA
j_call: TRBJ1-2
v_call: TRBV5-4
d_call: NA
cdr3_aa: CASSLEPGVRNGYTF

clone_size: NA
j_call: TRBJ1-1
v_call: TRBV7-2
d_call: NA
cdr3_aa: CASSLDVAADEAFF

clone_size: NA
j_call: TRBJ2-5
v_call: TRBV7-2
d_call: NA
cdr3_aa: CASSSGGLQETQYF

clone_size: NA
j_call: TRBJ2-1
v_call: TRBV24-1
d_call: NA
cdr3_aa: CATSDYDRPTPEQFF

clone_size: NA
j_call: TRBJ2-7
v_call: TRBV19
d_call: NA
cdr3_aa: CASRGGPFYEQYF

clone_size: NA
j_call: TRBJ1-2
v_call: TRBV7-2
d_call: TRBD1
cdr3_aa: CASSPRPGGDWHGYTF

clone_size: once
j_call: TRBJ2-1
v_call: TRBV7-9
d_call: TRBD2
cdr3_aa: CASSFRLAGAHEQFF

clone_size: NA
j_call: TRBJ1-1
v_call: TRBV28
d_call: NA
cdr3_aa: CASSLNWGVVAEAFF

clone_size: NA
j_call: TRBJ2-3
v_call: TRBV20-1
d_call: NA
cdr3_aa: CSAGLTDTQYF

clone_size: NA
j_call: TRBJ2-7
v_call: TRBV19
d_call: TRBD1
cdr3_aa: CASREGQGDEQYF

clone_size: NA
j_call: TRBJ2-7
v_call: TRBV7-2
d_call: TRBD1
cdr3_aa: CASSLASQGATYEQYF

clone_size: NA
j_call: TRBJ1-6
v_call: TRBV19
d_call: NA
cdr3_aa: CASHRNDVGEGNSPLHF

clone_size: NA
j_call: TRBJ1-5
v_call: TRBV6-2/TRBV6-3
d_call: TRBD1
cdr3_aa: CASSLDRRDYSNQPQHF

clone_size: once
j_call: TRBJ1-5
v_call: TRBV2
d_call: NA
cdr3_aa: CASTRGGRQPQHF

clone_size: NA
j_call: TRBJ2-2
v_call: TRBV4-3
d_call: TRBD2
cdr3_aa: CASSQDLTSGRTGTGELFF

clone_size: NA
j_call: TRBJ1-2
v_call: TRBV28
d_call: NA
cdr3_aa: CASSLPGGQNGYTF

clone_size: NA
j_call: TRBJ2-5
v_call: TRBV29-1
d_call: TRBD1
cdr3_aa: CSVSDRAQETQYF

clone_size: NA
j_call: TRBJ2-2
v_call: TRBV9
d_call: NA
cdr3_aa: CASSVGPQSGYLMNTGELFF

clone_size: NA
j_call: TRBJ2-2
v_call: TRBV12-2
d_call: NA
cdr3_aa: CASRLKVRTGGKLFF

clone_size: NA
j_call: TRBJ2-2
v_call: TRBV24-1
d_call: NA
cdr3_aa: CATSDVSQGGTGELFF

clone_size: few
j_call: TRBJ1-1
v_call: TRBV3-1/TRBV3-2
d_call: NA
cdr3_aa: CASSQVGGVNTEAFF

clone_size: NA
j_call: TRBJ1-5
v_call: TRBV7-2
d_call: NA
cdr3_aa: CASSLVQGSNQPQHF

clone_size: few
j_call: TRBJ2-7
v_call: TRBV6-5
d_call: NA
cdr3_aa: CASSYEGGRYEQYF

clone_size: NA
j_call: TRBJ1-5
v_call: TRBV2
d_call: NA
cdr3_aa: CASRVDSYNQPQHF

clone_size: few
j_call: TRBJ2-7
v_call: TRBV30
d_call: NA
cdr3_aa: CAWTDSYEQYF

clone_size: NA
j_call: TRBJ1-4
v_call: TRBV29-1
d_call: NA
cdr3_aa: CSVGGAPSEKLFF

clone_size: NA
j_call: TRBJ2-1
v_call: TRBV14
d_call: TRBD2
cdr3_aa: CASSQTSAGGWFNEQFF

clone_size: few
j_call: TRBJ2-1
v_call: TRBV3-1/TRBV3-2
d_call: TRBD2
cdr3_aa: CASSPGAGVSYNEQFF

clone_size: once
j_call: TRBJ2-1
v_call: TRBV4-2
d_call: TRBD2
cdr3_aa: CASSQARLADNEQFF

clone_size: NA
j_call: TRBJ1-2
v_call: TRBV7-8
d_call: NA
cdr3_aa: CASSEGLGRGYGYTF

clone_size: NA
j_call: TRBJ2-7
v_call: TRBV27
d_call: TRBD1
cdr3_aa: CASSLHDRAYEQYF

clone_size: NA
j_call: TRBJ1-5
v_call: TRBV6-2/TRBV6-3
d_call: NA
cdr3_aa: CASSYWAVSNQPQHF

clone_size: NA
j_call: TRBJ2-5
v_call: TRBV5-4
d_call: TRBD2
cdr3_aa: CASSSLRLAGETQYF

clone_size: NA
j_call: TRBJ2-5
v_call: TRBV2
d_call: NA
cdr3_aa: CASSVGLARQETQYF

clone_size: NA
j_call: TRBJ2-5
v_call: TRBV9
d_call: NA
cdr3_aa: CASRGTGLPGETQYF

clone_size: NA
j_call: TRBJ2-1
v_call: TRBV9
d_call: NA
cdr3_aa: CASSVARVPSSYNEQFF

clone_size: NA
j_call: TRBJ2-2
v_call: TRBV30
d_call: TRBD1
cdr3_aa: CAWSVLGQGKGELFF

clone_size: NA
j_call: TRBJ2-2
v_call: TRBV7-2
d_call: NA
cdr3_aa: CASSLIDRDTGELFF

clone_size: few
j_call: TRBJ2-7
v_call: TRBV19
d_call: NA
cdr3_aa: CASSIAGLGYEQYF

clone_size: NA
j_call: TRBJ2-7
v_call: TRBV5-4
d_call: TRBD2
cdr3_aa: CASSPTSGPHEQYF

clone_size: NA
j_call: TRBJ2-3
v_call: TRBV7-3
d_call: NA
cdr3_aa: CASSLQGNTDTQYF

clone_size: NA
j_call: TRBJ2-5
v_call: TRBV5-6
d_call: NA
cdr3_aa: CASSLSVGVKTQYF

clone_size: NA
j_call: TRBJ2-2
v_call: TRBV20-1
d_call: NA
cdr3_aa: CSASRTTNTGELFF

clone_size: NA
j_call: TRBJ2-3
v_call: TRBV7-3
d_call: NA
cdr3_aa: CASSLWGSGTDTQYF

clone_size: NA
j_call: TRBJ2-5
v_call: TRBV7-6
d_call: NA
cdr3_aa: CASSLVGSRGGRETQYF

clone_size: once
j_call: TRBJ1-1
v_call: TRBV11-2
d_call: NA
cdr3_aa: CASSLIRTEAFF

clone_size: NA
j_call: TRBJ1-1
v_call: TRBV6-5
d_call: TRBD1
cdr3_aa: CASSWDRGRQGGAFF

clone_size: NA
j_call: TRBJ2-1
v_call: TRBV13
d_call: NA
cdr3_aa: CASSLGLAHNEQFF

clone_size: NA
j_call: TRBJ2-6
v_call: TRBV5-1
d_call: TRBD1
cdr3_aa: CASSTGGGAGANVLTF

clone_size: NA
j_call: TRBJ2-3
v_call: TRBV5-1
d_call: NA
cdr3_aa: CASAGIGTDTQYF